This T cell receptor beta chain was retrieved from a study of blood T cell repertoires in COVID-19. Method: immunoSEQ multiplex PCR; TCRdb's copy keeps in-frame clones and lacks some. The sample has more than 150,000 clones; over 70% are singletons. CDR3 size: 14 residues. CDR1 MNHNS and CDR2 SASEGT come from the germline V gene. The V end was cut by 2 bases, the J end by 5 bases, with 12 bases between. This clonotype was sampled from a woman in her fifties or sixties who had recovered from COVID-19. Sequencing was carried out using PBMCs or T cells enriched from blood (not recorded which). The chain employs TRBV6-1 and TRBJ1-1; D might be TRBD1 (6 bases). The CDR3 nucleotides read TGTGCCAGCAGTGAACAATGGCAGGGGACTGAAGCTTTCTTT. It translates to CASSEQWQGTEAFF.